The T cell receptor (beta chain) described here comes from a study of tumor-infiltrating lymphocytes in primary liver carcinoma. RNA was extracted from whole blood without cell sorting, alongside germline DNA. No patient had received treatment, and all had chronic HBV infection. The V gene end was trimmed by 2 bases and the J gene end by 3 bases; junction bases not matched to a gene: 8. The CDR3 totals 16 residues. Total RNA (roughly 0.45 ug) served as template for TCR beta cDNA synthesis primed by a constant-region primer. Modified slightly, ARM-PCR produced TCR beta libraries over three nested multiplex PCR rounds. The first two PCR rounds, around 10 cycles each, used TRBV1-TRBV30 forward primers and a C-beta reverse primer. TCRdb re-called the multiplex PCR reads with MiXCR, one entry per CDR3 protein. The sample yields around 330,000 distinct CDR3 sequences, 65% seen once.

This TCR derives from a man aged 35 to 55 with primary liver carcinoma and hepatitis B virus infection. The rearrangement links TRBV12-3 or TRBV12-4 to TRBJ2-5, with 8 bases matching TRBD2. The specimen was peripheral blood. The CDR3 here is CASSLSSGGNEETQYF. The CDR3 DNA follows: TGTGCCAGCAGTTTATCAAGCGGGGGAAACGAAGAGACCCAGTACTTC.